Shown below are 3 T cell receptor beta chains from a single sample sequenced in a study of T cell repertoires in cytomegalovirus infection. Each CDR3 protein gets one entry after TCRdb re-called the reads with MiXCR. This table holds 150,000 to 200,000 distinct CDR3 sequences, approximately 9.7% found once. The sample consisted of PBMCs. Source of these receptors: a human donor in good health (CMV status not recorded). Some clones in this sample may be carry-over from other donors' samples.

There are many counts of this clonotype. The J gene is TRBJ1-5, the V gene TRBV6-2 or TRBV6-3; tentative D call: TRBD1 (6 bases). Trimming took off 2 bases at V and 7 bases at J, with 15 bases between the two ends. CDR3 length: 15 amino acids. The V gene's germline CDR1 is MNHEY and CDR2 SVGEGT. CDR3 nucleotides: TGTGCCAGCAGTTACCTCCAGGGGATGAGGCAGCCCCAGCATTTT. Translating gives CASSYLQGMRQPQHF.

This clonotype was observed many times. The rearrangement joins TRBV28 to TRBJ1-2, with a possible D match to TRBD1 (6 bases). The CDR3 has 15 residues. CDR1 and CDR2 (germline): MDHEN, SYDVKM. The germline V and J ends were trimmed by 6 bases and 2 bases, with 16 bases remaining between them. The DNA for the CDR3 is TGTGCCAGCAGCCGTATGGGGGGGGCAAACTATGGCTACACCTTC. It yields the protein CASSRMGGANYGYTF.

The chain combines TRBV5-6 with TRBJ2-1; no definite D call. Trimming removed 4 bases from V and 7 bases from J, with 12 bases in between. The CDR3 is made up of 13 amino acids. Germline CDR1 reads SGHDT; CDR2 reads YYEEEE. CDR3 residues: CASSKEWLNEQFF. The CDR3, as DNA: TGTGCCAGCAGCAAGGAGTGGTTAAATGAGCAGTTCTTC.